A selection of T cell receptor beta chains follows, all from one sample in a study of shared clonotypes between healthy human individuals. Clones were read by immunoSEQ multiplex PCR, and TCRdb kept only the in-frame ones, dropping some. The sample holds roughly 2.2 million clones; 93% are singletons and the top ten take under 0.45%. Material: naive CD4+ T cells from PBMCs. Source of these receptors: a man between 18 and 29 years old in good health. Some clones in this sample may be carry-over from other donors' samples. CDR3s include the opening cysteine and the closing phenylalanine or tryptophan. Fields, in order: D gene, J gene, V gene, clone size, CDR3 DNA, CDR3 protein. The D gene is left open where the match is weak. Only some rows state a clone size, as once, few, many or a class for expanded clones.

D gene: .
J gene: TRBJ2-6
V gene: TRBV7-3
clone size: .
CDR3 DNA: TGTGCCAGCAGCTTGAGGGTCCCAAGCTCTGGGGCCAACGTCCTGACTTTC
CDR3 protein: CASSLRVPSSGANVLTF

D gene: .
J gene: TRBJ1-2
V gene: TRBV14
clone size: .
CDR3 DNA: TGTGCCAGCAGCCGACGGGGGCTTTCCTATGGCTACACCTTC
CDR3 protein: CASSRRGLSYGYTF

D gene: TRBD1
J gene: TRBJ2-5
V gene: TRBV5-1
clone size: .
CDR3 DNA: TGCGCCAGCAGCACAACAGGGGTTCAAGAGACCCAGTACTTC
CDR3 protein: CASSTTGVQETQYF

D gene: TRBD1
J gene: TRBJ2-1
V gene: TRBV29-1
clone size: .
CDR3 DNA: TGCAGCGGGAGCCAGGGGGCTACTGAGCAGTTCTTC
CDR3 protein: CSGSQGATEQFF

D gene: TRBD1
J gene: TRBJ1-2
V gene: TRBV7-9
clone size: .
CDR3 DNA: TGTGCCAGCAGCTTAGGTCCGGGACAGGGCTATGGCTACACCTTC
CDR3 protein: CASSLGPGQGYGYTF

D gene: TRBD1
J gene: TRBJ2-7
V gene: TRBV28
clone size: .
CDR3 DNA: TGTGCCACCAACCGAGGACAGGACTACGAGCAGTACTTC
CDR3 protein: CATNRGQDYEQYF

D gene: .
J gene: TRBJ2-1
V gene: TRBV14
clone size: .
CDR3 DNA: TGTGCCAGCAGCCAATTTACGGCCTACAATGAGCAGTTCTTC
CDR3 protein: CASSQFTAYNEQFF

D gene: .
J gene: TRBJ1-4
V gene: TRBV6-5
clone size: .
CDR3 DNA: TGTGCCAGCAGTTACCGGGGCGGTGAAAAACTGTTTTTT
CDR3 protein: CASSYRGGEKLFF

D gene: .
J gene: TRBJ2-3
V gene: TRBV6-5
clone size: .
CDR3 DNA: TGTGCCAGCACCCCCTCTATAGGGTGGGCGGGTACGCAGTATTTT
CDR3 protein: CASTPSIGWAGTQYF

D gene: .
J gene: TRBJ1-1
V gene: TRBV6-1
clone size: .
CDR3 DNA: TGTGCCAGCAGTGAAAGGTTTATGAACACTGAAGCTTTCTTT
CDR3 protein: CASSERFMNTEAFF

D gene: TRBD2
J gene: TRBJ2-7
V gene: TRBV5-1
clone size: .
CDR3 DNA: TGCGCCAGCAGCTTTGGGCTAGCGGGAGCTCGCTCTTCCTACGAGCAGTACTTC
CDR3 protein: CASSFGLAGARSSYEQYF

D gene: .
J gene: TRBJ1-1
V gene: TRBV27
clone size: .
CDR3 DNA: TGTGCCAGCAGTTTAAATTTCGCGGGTGGCGGCACTGAAGCTTTCTTT
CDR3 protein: CASSLNFAGGGTEAFF

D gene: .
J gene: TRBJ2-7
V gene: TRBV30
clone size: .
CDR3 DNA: TGTGCCTGGAGCCGCGATCCTCCTTACGAGCAGTACTTC
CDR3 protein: CAWSRDPPYEQYF

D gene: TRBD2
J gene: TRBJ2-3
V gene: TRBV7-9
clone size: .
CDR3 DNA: TGTGCCAGCAGCCCCCGACTAGCGGGAGGGCAGGGAGATACGCAGTATTTT
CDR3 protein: CASSPRLAGGQGDTQYF

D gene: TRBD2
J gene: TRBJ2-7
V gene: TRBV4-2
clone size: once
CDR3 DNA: TGTGCCAGCAGCCAAGGCCTAGCGGGAGGCCTCAGCGAGCAGTACTTC
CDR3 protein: CASSQGLAGGLSEQYF

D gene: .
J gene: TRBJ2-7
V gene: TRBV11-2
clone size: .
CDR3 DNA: TGTGCCAGCAGCTTAGAGACGGGCTCCTACGAGCAGTACTTC
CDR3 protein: CASSLETGSYEQYF

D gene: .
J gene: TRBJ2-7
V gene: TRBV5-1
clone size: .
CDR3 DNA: TGCGCCAGCGGGCGGGTCCCCGGGTACGAGCAGTACTTC
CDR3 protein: CASGRVPGYEQYF

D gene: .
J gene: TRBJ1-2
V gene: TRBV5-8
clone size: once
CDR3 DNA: TGTGCCAGCAGCAGGGACTTGGGAAATGGCTACACCTTC
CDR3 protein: CASSRDLGNGYTF

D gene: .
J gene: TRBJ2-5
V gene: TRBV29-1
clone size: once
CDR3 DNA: TGCAGCGTTGAACGGAGGGGTGGAGAGACCCAGTACTTC
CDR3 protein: CSVERRGGETQYF

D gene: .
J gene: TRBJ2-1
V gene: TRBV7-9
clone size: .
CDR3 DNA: TGTGCCAGCAGCTTATTGACGGGAGTCACCAATGAGCAGTTCTTC
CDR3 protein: CASSLLTGVTNEQFF

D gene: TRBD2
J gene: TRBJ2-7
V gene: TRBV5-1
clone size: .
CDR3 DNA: TGCGCCAGCAGCTTGGGCCTAGCGGGCAACTACGAGCAGTACTTC
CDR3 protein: CASSLGLAGNYEQYF

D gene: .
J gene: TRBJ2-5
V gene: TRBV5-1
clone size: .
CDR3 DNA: TGCGCCAGCAGCTTGGCCGGGCCAGAGACCCAGTACTTC
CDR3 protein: CASSLAGPETQYF

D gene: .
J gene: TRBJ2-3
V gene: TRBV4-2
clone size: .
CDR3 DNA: TGTGCCAGCAGCCCGGTATGGGGGGAGAACGCGGATACGCAGTATTTT
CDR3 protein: CASSPVWGENADTQYF

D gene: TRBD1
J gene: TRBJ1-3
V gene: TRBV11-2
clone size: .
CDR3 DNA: TGTGCCAGCAGCCGGGACAGCAGATACTCTGGAAACACCATATATTTT
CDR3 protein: CASSRDSRYSGNTIYF

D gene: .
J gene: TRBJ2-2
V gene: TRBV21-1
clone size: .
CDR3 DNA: TGTGCCAGCAGCAAAGATGCAGAAATTGGGGGAAGGAACACCGGGGAGCTGTTTTTT
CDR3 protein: CASSKDAEIGGRNTGELFF

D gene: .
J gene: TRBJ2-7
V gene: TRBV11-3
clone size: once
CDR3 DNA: TGTGCCAGCAGCTTAGGAGGAGTTCCCTACGAGCAGTACTTC
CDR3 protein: CASSLGGVPYEQYF

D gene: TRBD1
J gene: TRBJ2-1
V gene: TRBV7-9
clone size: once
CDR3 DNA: TGTGCCAGCAGCTTCGAACCCGGGACAGGGCGCTACAATGAGCAGTTCTTC
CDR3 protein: CASSFEPGTGRYNEQFF

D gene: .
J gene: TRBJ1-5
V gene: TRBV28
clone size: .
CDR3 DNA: TGTGCCAGCACCCCGTACAGGCCCTCCAATCAGCCCCAGCATTTT
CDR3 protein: CASTPYRPSNQPQHF

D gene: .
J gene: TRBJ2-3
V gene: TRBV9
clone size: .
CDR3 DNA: TGTGCCAGCGGACGGGGGGATACGCAGTATTTT
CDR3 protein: CASGRGDTQYF